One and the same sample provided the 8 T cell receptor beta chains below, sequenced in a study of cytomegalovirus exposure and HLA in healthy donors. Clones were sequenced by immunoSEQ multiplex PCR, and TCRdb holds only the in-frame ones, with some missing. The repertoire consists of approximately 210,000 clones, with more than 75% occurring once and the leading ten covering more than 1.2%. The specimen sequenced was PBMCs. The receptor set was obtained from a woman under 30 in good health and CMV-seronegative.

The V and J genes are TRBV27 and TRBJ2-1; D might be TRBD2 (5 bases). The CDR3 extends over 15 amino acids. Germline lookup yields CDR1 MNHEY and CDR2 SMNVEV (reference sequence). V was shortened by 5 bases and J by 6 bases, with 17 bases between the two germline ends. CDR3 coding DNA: TGTGCCAGCAGTCCCGGTAGAGGGTCGGGCAATGAGCAGTTCTTC. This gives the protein CASSPGRGSGNEQFF.

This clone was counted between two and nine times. CDR3 nucleotide sequence: TGTGCCTGGAACAAAAACACTGAAGCTTTCTTT. Translating gives CAWNKNTEAFF. V and J are TRBV30 and TRBJ1-1; D not certain. V lost 4 bases and J 2 bases, leaving 5 bases between the germline ends. The germline V gene has CDR1 GTSNPN and CDR2 SVGIG (reference sequence). The CDR3 loop spans 11 amino acids. Supplemented by reference TRBV30 and TRBJ1-1, the full variable domain reads SQTIHQWPATLVQPVGSPLSLECTVEGTSNPNLYWYRQAAGRGLQLLFYSVGIGQISSEVPQNLSASRPQDRQFILSSKKLLLSDSGFYLCAWNKNTEAFFGQGTRLTVV.

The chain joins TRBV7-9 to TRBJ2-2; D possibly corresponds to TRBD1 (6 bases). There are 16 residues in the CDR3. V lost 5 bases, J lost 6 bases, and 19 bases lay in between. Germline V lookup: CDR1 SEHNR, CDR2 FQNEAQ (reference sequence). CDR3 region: CASSPVQGLMAGELFF. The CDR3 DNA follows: TGTGCCAGCAGCCCCGTACAGGGTTTAATGGCCGGGGAGCTGTTTTTT.

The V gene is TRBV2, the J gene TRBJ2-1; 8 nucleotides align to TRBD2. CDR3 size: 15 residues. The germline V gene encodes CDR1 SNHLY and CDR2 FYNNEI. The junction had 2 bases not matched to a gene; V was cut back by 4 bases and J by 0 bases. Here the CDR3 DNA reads TGTGCCAGCAGTGCTACTAGCGGCTCCTACAATGAGCAGTTCTTC. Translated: CASSATSGSYNEQFF.

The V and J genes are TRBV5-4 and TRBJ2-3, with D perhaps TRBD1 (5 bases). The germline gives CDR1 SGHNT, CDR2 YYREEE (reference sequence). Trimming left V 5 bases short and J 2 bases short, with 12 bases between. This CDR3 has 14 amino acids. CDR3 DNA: TGTGCCAGCAGATTTGACAGAACCACAGATACGCAGTATTTT. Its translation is CASRFDRTTDTQYF.

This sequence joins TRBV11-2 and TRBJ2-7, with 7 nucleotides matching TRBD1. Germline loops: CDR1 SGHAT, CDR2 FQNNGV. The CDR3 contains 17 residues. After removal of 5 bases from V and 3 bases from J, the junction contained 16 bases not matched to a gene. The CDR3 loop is CASSPWATQGSHYEQYF. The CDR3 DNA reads TGTGCCAGCAGCCCCTGGGCTACACAGGGGTCGCACTACGAGCAGTACTTC.

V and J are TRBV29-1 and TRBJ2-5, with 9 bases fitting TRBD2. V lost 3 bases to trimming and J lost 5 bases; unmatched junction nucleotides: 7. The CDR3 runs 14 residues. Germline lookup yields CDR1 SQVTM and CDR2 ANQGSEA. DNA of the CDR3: TGCAGCGTTGATCCCCTAGCGGGGTCGGAGACCCAGTACTTC. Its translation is CSVDPLAGSETQYF.

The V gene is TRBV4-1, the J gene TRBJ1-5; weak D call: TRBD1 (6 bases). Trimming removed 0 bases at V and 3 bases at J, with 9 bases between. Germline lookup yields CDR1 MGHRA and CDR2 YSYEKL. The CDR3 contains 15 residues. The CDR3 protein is CASSQDEGDNQPQHF. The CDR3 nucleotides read TGCGCCAGCAGCCAAGATGAGGGGGACAATCAGCCCCAGCATTTT.